These 15 T cell receptor beta chains originate from one sample sequenced in a study of cytomegalovirus exposure and HLA in healthy donors. The PCR used 60 Vbeta and 13 Jbeta primers. Sequencing used immunoSEQ multiplex PCR; TCRdb keeps in-frame clones, though not all of them. The sample has 100,000 to 150,000 clones, about 72% seen once; the top ten hold 1.5% to 2%. The specimen was PBMCs. The source of these receptors is a man under 40 in good health and CMV-seropositive.

The chain has TRBV27 and TRBJ2-2; D is uncertain. This CDR3 comprises 14 residues. Trimming removed 3 bases from V and 6 bases from J, with 11 bases in between. The germline V gene has CDR1 MNHEY and CDR2 SMNVEV (reference sequence). CDR3 bases: TGTGCCAGCAGTTTTACCGGTATCTCCGGGGAGCTGTTTTTT. Protein product: CASSFTGISGELFF.

This sequence joins TRBV11-2 and TRBJ1-2; D is ambiguous. Trimming left V 5 bases short and J 10 bases short, with 20 bases between. The CDR3 runs to 14 residues. CDR1 is SGHAT, CDR2 FQNNGV, per germline. The CDR3 protein is CASSEFEARINYTF. The CDR3, as DNA: TGTGCCAGCAGCGAATTTGAGGCGCGAATTAACTACACCTTC.

This clone was observed a single time. The chain has TRBV28 and TRBJ2-3; the D gene is possibly TRBD2 (6 bases). There are 14 residues in the CDR3. Trimming took off 6 bases at V and 4 bases at J, with 14 bases between the two ends. Per germline, CDR1 MDHEN and CDR2 SYDVKM. The CDR3 DNA is TGTGCCAGCAGGGAAGGCGGGACGGCAGATACGCAGTATTTT. Its translation: CASREGGTADTQYF.

J is TRBJ1-3 and V is TRBV28, with TRBD1 identical over 9 bases. The CDR3 spans 16 residues. The J segment lost 4 bases and the V segment lost 2 bases, leaving 6 bases of the junction unmatched. Germline V CDR1 and CDR2: MDHEN, SYDVKM. In DNA form, the CDR3 reads TGTGCCAGCAGTTTACCGGGGACAGGGATGGGAAACACCATATATTTT. This codes for CASSLPGTGMGNTIYF. Full variable domain (remainder filled in from reference TRBV28 and TRBJ1-3): DVKVTQSSRYLVKRTGEKVFLECVQDMDHENMFWYRQDPGLGLRLIYFSYDVKMKEKGDIPEGYSVSREKKERFSLILESASTNQTSMYLCASSLPGTGMGNTIYFGEGSWLTVV.

The CDR3 DNA follows: TGTGCCAGCAGCTTTACATCGAACACCGGGGAGCTGTTTTTT. Translating it yields CASSFTSNTGELFF. This sequence joins TRBV7-2 and TRBJ2-2; D is uncertain. V lost 3 bases and J lost 0, with 5 bases in between. Germline CDR1 reads SGHTA; CDR2 reads FQGNSA. There are 14 residues in the CDR3. Supplemented by reference TRBV7-2 and TRBJ2-2, the full variable domain reads GAGVSQSPSNKVTEKGKDVELRCDPISGHTALYWYRQSLGQGLEFLIYFQGNSAPDKSGLPSDRFSAERTGGSVSTLTIQRTQQEDSAVYLCASSFTSNTGELFFGEGSRLTVL.

The chain links TRBV5-1 to TRBJ2-7; maybe TRBD1 (6 bases). The germline gives CDR1 SGHRS, CDR2 YFSETQ. The ends were cut back, 1 base at V and 3 bases at J, with 17 bases in the middle. The CDR3 spans 16 residues. The CDR3 loop reads CASSLFKGKGDYEQYF. CDR3 DNA: TGCGCCAGCAGCTTGTTTAAGGGAAAGGGGGACTACGAGCAGTACTTC.

This rearrangement joins TRBV5-1 to TRBJ2-7; TRBD1 might be the D (6 bases). The CDR3 spans 14 residues. Germline CDR1 reads SGHRS; CDR2 reads YFSETQ. Deletions cut 7 bases from V and 2 bases from J, with 16 bases between. DNA for the CDR3: TGCGCCAGCCATGAAGGGGGAGTAACCTACGAGCAGTACTTC. Translation: CASHEGGVTYEQYF.

This clone was found a few times. This rearrangement joins TRBV5-1 to TRBJ1-1; D ambiguous. The CDR3 contains 13 residues. The V end lost 5 bases, the J end lost 5 bases, and 13 bases lay between the germline ends. The germline V gene encodes CDR1 SGHRS and CDR2 YFSETQ. The DNA for the CDR3 is TGCGCCAGCAGGGAGGGAGTGGGAACTGAAGCTTTCTTT. Its translation is CASREGVGTEAFF.

The chain links TRBV28 to TRBJ1-2; D unresolved. This CDR3 is built from 16 residues. Looked up from germline, CDR1 is MDHEN and CDR2 is SYDVKM. V was cut by 3 bases and J by 8 bases, with 22 bases left in between. This CDR3 reads CASSLSGISLRWGYTF. The CDR3 DNA reads TGTGCCAGCAGTTTGTCAGGAATATCCCTTAGGTGGGGCTACACCTTC.

This chain connects TRBV2 to TRBJ2-2; D remains unclear. CDR1 is SNHLY, CDR2 FYNNEI, per germline. V was cut by 4 bases and J by 4 bases, with 7 bases left in between. This CDR3 comprises 13 residues. The CDR3 protein is CASSVVRTGELFF. As DNA, the CDR3 is TGTGCCAGCAGTGTAGTCCGCACCGGGGAGCTGTTTTTT. Together with reference TRBV2 and TRBJ2-2, the CDR3 gives the full variable domain: EPEVTQTPSHQVTQMGQEVILRCVPISNHLYFYWYRQILGQKVEFLVSFYNNEISEKSEIFDDQFSVERPDGSNFTLKIRSTKLEDSAMYFCASSVVRTGELFFGEGSRLTVL.

This chain links TRBV29-1 with TRBJ2-5; 8 nucleotides line up with TRBD2. CDR1 SQVTM and CDR2 ANQGSEA come from the germline V gene. The CDR3 spans 14 residues. J lost 2 bases, V lost 4 bases, and 6 bases had no gene match. The DNA for the CDR3 is TGCAGCGTTGCAGGGACTAGTGAGCAAGAGACCCAGTACTTC. Translation gives CSVAGTSEQETQYF.

The rearrangement joins TRBV7-9 to TRBJ2-2; D not resolved. The length of the CDR3 is 15 residues. Germline V gives CDR1 SEHNR, CDR2 FQNEAQ (reference sequence). The ends were cut back, 2 bases at V and 1 base at J, with 8 bases in the middle. CDR3 nucleotides: TGTGCCAGCAGCTTAAACCTACGGAACACCGGGGAGCTGTTTTTT. Residues: CASSLNLRNTGELFF. Filled out from reference TRBV7-9 and TRBJ2-2, the complete variable domain reads DTGVSQNPRHKITKRGQNVTFRCDPISEHNRLYWYRQTLGQGPEFLTYFQNEAQLEKSRLLSDRFSAERPKGSFSTLEIQRTEQGDSAMYLCASSLNLRNTGELFFGEGSRLTVL.

This clone was found a few times. The chain recombines TRBV9 with TRBJ1-4; a possible D gene is TRBD1 (5 bases). V was clipped by 5 bases and J by 8 bases, with 19 bases between them. The V gene's germline CDR1 is SGDLS and CDR2 YYNGEE. The CDR3 extends over 15 amino acids. CDR3 residues: CASSDPRRGDEKLFF. The CDR3 DNA reads TGTGCCAGCAGTGACCCCCGGAGGGGAGACGAAAAACTGTTTTTT.

The V gene is TRBV2, the J gene TRBJ1-2, with D possibly being TRBD1 (5 bases). The CDR3 covers 12 residues. Trimming stripped 6 bases from V and 6 bases from J, with 11 bases between. Germline CDR1 and CDR2: SNHLY and FYNNEI. CDR3 sequence (DNA): TGTGCCAGCAGAGCGGGGGGGGATGGCTACACCTTC. Residues: CASRAGGDGYTF.

This sequence joins TRBV7-3 and TRBJ1-2, with 8 bases identical to TRBD1. Losses at the gene ends were 5 bases for V and 8 bases for J; bases not matched to a gene: 19. The CDR3 spans 17 residues. The germline V gene has CDR1 SGHTA and CDR2 FQGTGA. The CDR3 sequence is CASSPEGTGGVVGGYTF. The CDR3 DNA follows: TGTGCCAGCAGCCCAGAAGGGACAGGTGGGGTGGTTGGCGGCTACACCTTC.